This T cell receptor beta chain originates from a study of CXCR3-negative and CXCR3-positive naive CD8 T cells (dated by TCRdb to the late 2010s). Concerning the study at large: In total, approximately 150 million TRB reads were obtained, corresponding to roughly 1.5 +/- 0.3 million reads per library. The diversity and physicochemical repertoire analyses included more than ten donors pooled from two independent experiments. TRBV-TRBJ cluster analysis included naive subsets from about 5 donors and memory cells from 3 donors. The paper as a whole reports these results and caveats: Both naive subsets had comparably high repertoire diversity, while memory CD8+ T cells had much lower repertoire diversity. Because CXCR3 expression was partially decreased after cryopreservation, freshly isolated PBMCs were used for most assays. Similar TRBV-TRBJ usage was shown by naive CXCR3-negative and CXCR3-positive cells from the same donor, whereas distinct patterns were shown by memory cells. Because surface CD5, which is linked to self-reactivity in mice, was comparable between the naive subsets, TCR interaction strength was also inferred from the physicochemical properties of TRB CDR3s. TRB CDR3s from CXCR3-positive naive cells showed higher hydrophobicity (lower Kidera factor 4), lower energy, and higher strength and volume indices than CXCR3-negative naive cells.

The instrument given in TCRdb is NextSeq 550. The Human TCR Profiling Kit (MiLaboratory) was used to make UMI-labeled 5' RACE TRB cDNA libraries. cDNA synthesis used the entire amount of extracted RNA, and PCR amplification then used the entire amount of cDNA produced. Libraries were prepared in parallel with an identical number of PCR cycles. Processing in the source paper ran as follows. MIGEC and MiXCR extracted about 53,000 +/- 10,000 unique UMI-labeled TRB cDNA molecules per library, requiring at least two reads per UMI. An average of around 40,000 +/- 10,000 functional in-frame TRB CDR3 nucleotide clonotypes without stop codons was found per library. Diversity metrics, including normalized Shannon-Wiener and Chao1, were computed in VDJtools after downsampling to 5000 UMI-labeled TRB molecules per sample. VDJtools was used to calculate clonotype-size-weighted physicochemical properties of the central five CDR3 residues, namely interaction energy, strength, volume and Kidera factor 4. Reads reprocessed by TCRdb are summarized as one entry per CDR3 protein sequence, and DNA is absent. These V and J calls originate from TCRdb's pipeline instead of the authors' own analysis. This sample's table contains approximately 96,000 distinct CDR3 sequences. The ten largest clones take up roughly 0.99% of the sample.

Turning to this clonotype: Its antigen is not yet known.

For every CD8+ T cell subset, fewer than 350,000 cells were flow-sorted straight into RLT lysis buffer, and each subset was sorted in triplicate. To keep memory contaminants out, a stringent definition of naive CD8+ T cells was applied: CD45RO-CCR7+CD27+CD95-. Standard density gradient centrifugation was used to isolate peripheral blood mononuclear cells from buffy coats. A FACSAria III was used to flow-sort naive CD8+ T cells into CXCR3-negative and CXCR3-positive populations. An RNeasy Mini Kit was used to extract total RNA from the sorted cells. From the cysteine through the phenylalanine, the CDR3 covers 17 amino acids. Only the protein is on record. In the germline V gene, CDR1 corresponds to MDHEN and CDR2 to SYDVKM.

The source is a human donor in good health. Some clones in this sample may be carry-over from other donors' samples. Sequencing was performed on naive CXCR3+ CD8+ T cells from blood. In the paper's terms, the cell subset or site label means: CD45RO-CCR7+CD27+CD95- naive CD8+ T cells expressing CXCR3 (TNR3+). The chain links TRBV28 with TRBJ1-1; TCRdb calls TRBD1, which cannot be checked without DNA. For the CDR3, the sequence is CASSTGQSLHSNTEAFF.